These 29 T cell receptor beta chains came from one sample sequenced in a study of shared clonotypes between healthy human individuals. Profiling relied on immunoSEQ multiplex PCR, and the TCRdb table lists in-frame clones only, not all of them. The data hold more than 2,000,000 clones, with approximately 93% observed a single time. The sample taken for sequencing was naive CD4+ T cells from PBMCs. Subset indicated: CD45RA+ positively selected. Every receptor here comes from a young man in good health. Some clones in this sample may be carry-over from other donors' samples.

The rearrangement links TRBV6-5 to TRBJ1-1; tentative D call: TRBD1 (5 bases). CDR1 is MNHEY and CDR2 is SVGAGI in the germline V gene. V lost 6 bases and J lost 6, with 17 bases in between. This CDR3 is 14 amino acids long. The CDR3 is CASRLPGFGSEAFF. Written as DNA, the CDR3 is TGTGCCAGCAGACTTCCAGGGTTTGGGTCTGAAGCTTTCTTT.

This sequence joins TRBV5-1 and TRBJ1-1; tentatively, D is TRBD1 (5 bases). The V gene lost 1 base and the J gene lost 4 bases, with 14 bases spanning the gap. CDR1 and CDR2 (germline): SGHRS, YFSETQ. The CDR3 covers 15 residues. The CDR3 DNA reads as TGCGCCAGCAGCTTGCAAGGGGTAGGGAGCACTGAAGCTTTCTTT. Translating gives CASSLQGVGSTEAFF. Variable domain in full (rest from reference TRBV5-1 and TRBJ1-1): KAGVTQTPRYLIKTRGQQVTLSCSPISGHRSVSWYQQTPGQGLQFLFEYFSETQRNKGNFPGRFSGRQFSNSRSEMNVSTLELGDSALYLCASSLQGVGSTEAFFGQGTRLTVV.

A remark on this clone: The same CDR3 is also encoded by other DNA sequences in this sample. The V and J genes are TRBV18 and TRBJ2-2; D remains ambiguous. Germline CDR1 KGHSH, CDR2 LQKENI. The length of the CDR3 is 12 residues. V lost 3 bases and J 1 base, leaving 0 bases between the germline ends. CDR3 DNA: TGTGCCAGCTCACCGAACACCGGGGAGCTGTTTTTT. Its protein product is CASSPNTGELFF.

Regarding this clone: The same CDR3 arises from other DNA sequences in this sample as well. The V gene is TRBV7-9, the J gene TRBJ2-2, with D hard to call. Looked up from germline, CDR1 is SEHNR and CDR2 is FQNEAQ (reference sequence). V shed 5 bases and J shed 4 bases, with 8 bases lying between them. CDR3 length: 13 amino acids. CDR3 amino acids: CASSPLGTGELFF. CDR3 DNA: TGTGCCAGCAGCCCTCTGGGCACCGGGGAGCTGTTTTTT.

The CDR3 nucleotides are TGTGCCTGGATAGATCTCCAGAATTATGGCTACACCTTC. This sequence encodes CAWIDLQNYGYTF. The rearrangement joins TRBV30 to TRBJ1-2; unclear D gene. Germline CDR1 GTSNPN, CDR2 SVGIG (reference sequence). V lost 4 bases and J lost 5, with 14 bases in between. This CDR3 contains 13 residues.

This chain connects TRBV27 to TRBJ2-7; 7 positions agree with TRBD1. J lost 2 bases, V lost 6 bases, and 7 bases had no gene match. The CDR3 extends over 14 amino acids. The germline gives CDR1 MNHEY, CDR2 SMNVEV (reference sequence). CDR3 nucleotides: TGTGCCAGCAGAGGGACAGTTGATCCCTACGAGCAGTACTTC. As protein: CASRGTVDPYEQYF.

The V gene is TRBV7-2, the J gene TRBJ2-2, with D possibly called TRBD1 or TRBD2 (5 bases each). The germline gives CDR1 SGHTA, CDR2 FQGNSA. The V end was cut by 5 bases, the J end by 7 bases, with 14 bases between. The CDR3 is 14 amino acids. The DNA of the CDR3 is TGTGCCAGCAGCCCGGGGCCGGCCCGCGGGGAGCTGTTTTTT. It translates to CASSPGPARGELFF.

This chain links TRBV30 with TRBJ2-1, with D unclear. Between the trimmed V and J ends, which lost 1 base and 4 bases, there was a span of 8 bases. Germline CDR1 is GTSNPN and CDR2 is SVGIG (reference sequence). The CDR3 runs 13 residues. Here the CDR3 DNA reads TGTGCCTGGAGTGCCCTGGCATACAATGAGCAGTTCTTC. As protein: CAWSALAYNEQFF.

V usage is TRBV6-5 and J usage is TRBJ2-2, with TRBD1 matching over 8 bases. Germline lookup yields CDR1 MNHEY and CDR2 SVGAGI. The CDR3 has 15 residues. After removal of 6 bases from V and 4 bases from J, the junction contained 7 bases not matched to a gene. The CDR3 nucleotides read TGTGCCAGCAGCTGGGACAGGTTCGGCACCGGGGAGCTGTTTTTT. It encodes CASSWDRFGTGELFF.

V gene TRBV6-1 combines with J gene TRBJ2-1, with TRBD1 matching 7 bases. V dropped 6 bases and J dropped 3; count of bases not matched to a gene: 5. The CDR3 sequence is 14 residues long. In germline, CDR1 is MNHNS, CDR2 SASEGT. CDR3 sequence (DNA): TGTGCCAGCAGGAGGACAGGTTACTACAATGAGCAGTTCTTC. It encodes CASRRTGYYNEQFF.

CDR3 DNA sequence: TGTGCCAGCAGCGTTACGGGTATCTACTCCTACAATGAGCAGTTCTTC. This codes for CASSVTGIYSYNEQFF. V is TRBV11-2 and J is TRBJ2-1; no reliable D call. The V end lost 5 bases, the J end lost 0 bases, and 14 bases lay between the germline ends. The germline CDR1 and CDR2 sequences are SGHAT and FQNNGV. The CDR3 loop spans 16 amino acids.

This chain joins TRBV10-3 and TRBJ2-2; tentative D call: TRBD1 (6 bases). This CDR3 has 13 amino acids. Germline CDR1 and CDR2: ENHRY and SYGVKD. V lost 7 bases, J lost 2 bases, and 8 bases lay in between. The CDR3 DNA follows: TGTGCCATCAACAGGGCCAACACCGGGGAGCTGTTTTTT. The encoded protein is CAINRANTGELFF.

The CDR3 DNA follows: TGTGCCACTACCGGGGGGGCTAGTGGCTACACCTTC. This gives the protein CATTGGASGYTF. The chain carries TRBV28 and TRBJ1-2; D may be TRBD1 (6 bases). Germline V lookup: CDR1 MDHEN, CDR2 SYDVKM. Trimming took 10 bases from V and 7 from J, leaving 16 bases between them. The CDR3 is 12 amino acids.

A single count supports this clone. Other nucleotide sequences from this sample produce the same CDR3. The J gene is TRBJ2-2, the V gene TRBV15; D uncertain. Germline loops: CDR1 LNHNV, CDR2 YYDKDF (reference sequence). The CDR3 spans 14 residues. V was cut by 1 base and J by 2 bases, with 5 bases left in between. CDR3 bases: TGTGCCACCAGCAGAGGGCTTAACACCGGGGAGCTGTTTTTT. It translates to CATSRGLNTGELFF.

The V and J genes are TRBV6-1 and TRBJ1-2, with a tentative D call TRBD1 (6 bases). The germline CDR1 and CDR2 sequences are MNHNS and SASEGT. Deletions cut 8 bases from V and 4 bases from J, with 14 bases between. There are 13 residues in the CDR3. Here the CDR3 reads CASSLAGAYGYTF. CDR3 bases: TGTGCCAGCTCCCTCGCAGGGGCCTATGGCTACACCTTC.

The V gene is TRBV9, the J gene TRBJ2-3, with D tentatively TRBD2 (6 bases). Germline V gives CDR1 SGDLS, CDR2 YYNGEE. The CDR3 covers 16 residues. Trimming removed 4 bases at V and 7 bases at J, with 22 bases between. CDR3 DNA sequence: TGTGCCAGCAGCTTGATGACTAGTGCCCCCGTCCATACGCAGTATTTT. Translating gives CASSLMTSAPVHTQYF. The variable domain in full, with the rest retrieved from reference TRBV9 and TRBJ2-3, is DSGVTQTPKHLITATGQRVTLRCSPRSGDLSVYWYQQSLDQGLQFLIQYYNGEERAKGNILERFSAQQFPDLHSELNLSSLELGDSALYFCASSLMTSAPVHTQYFGPGTRLTVL.

The chain combines TRBV28 with TRBJ2-7; TRBD2 matches 12 bases. Germline loops: CDR1 MDHEN, CDR2 SYDVKM. The CDR3 has 15 residues. The J segment lost 2 bases and the V segment lost 6 bases, leaving 5 bases of the junction unmatched. The CDR3 region has the DNA TGTGCCAGCAGGATAGGACTAGCGGGGACCTACGAGCAGTACTTC. This encodes CASRIGLAGTYEQYF.

V and J are TRBV29-1 and TRBJ2-1; maybe TRBD2 (5 bases). The CDR3 has 13 amino acids. Trimming left V 7 bases short and J 4 bases short, with 14 bases between. Per germline, CDR1 SQVTM and CDR2 ANQGSEA. The CDR3 nucleotides read TGCAGCGCGGTGGGAGAAGTATACAATGAGCAGTTCTTC. The encoded protein is CSAVGEVYNEQFF.

As concerns this clone: Other DNA sequences from this sample encode an identical CDR3 as well. J is TRBJ2-1 and V is TRBV9; a possible D gene is TRBD2 (6 bases). Germline lookup yields CDR1 SGDLS and CDR2 YYNGEE. V gave up 3 bases and J gave up 9 bases, with 7 bases separating them. This CDR3 contains 11 residues. CDR3 sequence reads: CASSARGEQFF. CDR3 DNA sequence: TGTGCCAGCAGCGCGCGGGGTGAGCAGTTCTTC.

This chain links TRBV15 with TRBJ2-3; 10 bases align to TRBD2. Germline V gene sequence: CDR1 LNHNV, CDR2 YYDKDF (reference sequence). J lost 5 bases, V lost 1 base, and 6 bases had no gene match. This CDR3 is built from 16 residues. The CDR3 protein is CATSRASGRGKDTQYF. CDR3 nucleotides: TGTGCCACCAGCAGAGCTAGCGGGAGAGGTAAAGATACGCAGTATTTT.

The rearrangement uses TRBV28 and TRBJ2-7; either TRBD1 or TRBD2 may supply D (6 bases each). Germline CDR1 MDHEN, CDR2 SYDVKM. Trimming pared 6 bases from V and 3 bases from J, leaving 18 bases between. The CDR3 runs 15 residues. The CDR3 region has the DNA TGTGCCAGCAGCAGCAAAAAGGGGGGCCTCTACGAGCAGTACTTC. Translating gives CASSSKKGGLYEQYF.

The count of this clone is one. V and J are TRBV28 and TRBJ2-7, with D uncertain. Per germline, CDR1 MDHEN and CDR2 SYDVKM. The CDR3 runs 11 residues. Trimming shortened V by 10 bases and J by 2 bases, and 9 bases separated the two germline ends. The CDR3 is CATGNAYEQYF. The DNA for the CDR3 is TGTGCCACCGGAAACGCCTACGAGCAGTACTTC.

The count of this clone is one. The rearrangement uses TRBV7-8 and TRBJ1-1; weak D call: TRBD1 (5 bases). The CDR3 runs 16 residues. The germline V and J ends were trimmed by 0 bases and 0 bases, with 11 bases remaining between them. Germline assignment: CDR1 SGHVS and CDR2 FQNEAQ. CDR3: CASSLAFGGMNTEAFF. CDR3 in DNA: TGTGCCAGCAGCTTAGCTTTCGGGGGAATGAACACTGAAGCTTTCTTT.

The gene calls are TRBV25-1 and TRBJ1-1, with D unresolved. In germline, CDR1 is MGHDK, CDR2 SYGVNS. The CDR3 loop spans 16 amino acids. V was pared by 1 base and J by 8 bases, with 20 bases between. The CDR3 is CASSESAGLENGEAFF. The CDR3 coding sequence is TGTGCCAGCAGTGAATCGGCAGGACTAGAAAACGGGGAAGCTTTCTTT. The full variable domain, with the rest looked up from reference TRBV25-1 and TRBJ1-1, is EADIYQTPRYLVIGTGKKITLECSQTMGHDKMYWYQQDPGMELHLIHYSYGVNSTEKGDLSSESTVSRIRTEHFPLTLESARPSHTSQYLCASSESAGLENGEAFFGQGTRLTVV.

This chain joins TRBV19 and TRBJ2-3; TRBD2 agrees at 8 bases. CDR3 length equals 15 residues. V lost 5 bases, J lost 5 bases, and 9 bases stayed unmatched. Germline-derived CDR1 and CDR2 are LNHDA and SQIVND (reference sequence). CDR3 in DNA: TGTGCCAGTAGTCCCCCCGGGACTAGAAAAGATACGCAGTATTTT. Translated, it gives CASSPPGTRKDTQYF.

As for this clone: Other DNA sequences from this sample encode an identical CDR3 as well. The chain is built from TRBV28 and TRBJ1-4; D possibly corresponds to TRBD1 (6 bases). Trimming took 6 bases from V and 5 from J, leaving 13 bases between them. CDR3 length equals 14 residues. Germline values: CDR1 MDHEN, CDR2 SYDVKM. This CDR3 is CASSLGGTNEKLFF. For the CDR3, the DNA is TGTGCCAGCAGCTTAGGGGGAACGAATGAAAAACTGTTTTTT.

Worth noting for this clone: Relative to the germline gene, one junction end is altered; a read error may explain this. V usage is TRBV4-1 and J usage is TRBJ2-2, with 11 bases lining up with TRBD2. The CDR3 spans 17 residues. The germline V gene encodes CDR1 MGHRA and CDR2 YSYEKL. The CDR3 loop reads CASSQVAGGANTGELFF. In DNA, the CDR3 is TGCGCCAGCAGCCAAGTAGCGGGAGGGGCGAATACCGGGGAGCTGTTTTTT.

The sample holds a few counts of this clone. This rearrangement joins TRBV7-9 to TRBJ2-3; D remains ambiguous. Germline-derived CDR1 and CDR2 are SEHNR and FQNEAQ (reference sequence). V was shortened by 8 bases and J by 6 bases, with 9 bases between the two germline ends. This CDR3 has 11 residues. The CDR3 is CASGEGDTQYF. Written as DNA, the CDR3 is TGTGCCAGCGGGGAAGGCGATACGCAGTATTTT.

V gene TRBV11-3 combines with J gene TRBJ2-3, with D perhaps matching TRBD2 (6 bases). Germline-derived CDR1 and CDR2 are SGHNT and YENEEA. The V end was cut by 4 bases, the J end by 4 bases, with 12 bases between. The CDR3 is made up of 14 amino acids. The CDR3 spells CASSSGGGPDTQYF. As DNA, the CDR3 is TGTGCCAGCAGCTCCGGGGGAGGACCAGATACGCAGTATTTT. Based on the CDR3 plus reference TRBV11-3 and TRBJ2-3, the full variable domain is EAGVVQSPRYKIIEKKQPVAFWCNPISGHNTLYWYLQNLGQGPELLIRYENEEAVDDSQLPKDRFSAERLKGVDSTLKIQPAELGDSAVYLCASSSGGGPDTQYFGPGTRLTVL.